The entry below describes one T cell receptor (beta chain). As handled by the study authors: Counts of nucleated cells, estimated from reference gene primer amplification, were obtained. Produced via immunoSEQ multiplex PCR; TCRdb's table is partial and in-frame only. Clone size and V and J calls were adopted from that table, with D and trimming inferred from the DNA. Of 25,000 to 35,000 clones in the sample, roughly 85% are singletons; the top ten hold under 9.5%. The data were taken from a study of blood T cell repertoires in COVID-19. V lost 2 bases, J lost 4 bases, and 9 bases stayed unmatched. CDR1 and CDR2 (germline): SGHRS, YFSETQ. This CDR3 contains 17 residues.

This clonotype was sampled from a man older than 75 with active COVID-19. The chain uses TRBV5-1 and TRBJ2-1; TRBD2 matches at 10 bases. Source material: peripheral blood. The CDR3 region has the DNA TGCGCCAGCAGCTTTCCAGCGGGGGGGCCGGGATACAATGAGCAGTTCTTC. It codes for CASSFPAGGPGYNEQFF. The variable domain in full, completed from reference TRBV5-1 and TRBJ2-1, reads KAGVTQTPRYLIKTRGQQVTLSCSPISGHRSVSWYQQTPGQGLQFLFEYFSETQRNKGNFPGRFSGRQFSNSRSEMNVSTLELGDSALYLCASSFPAGGPGYNEQFFGPGTRLTVL.